The 13 T cell receptor beta chains in this list originate from one sample, sequenced in a study of cytomegalovirus exposure and HLA in healthy donors. The PCR had 60 Vbeta and 13 Jbeta primers. Sequenced by immunoSEQ multiplex PCR; TCRdb stores in-frame clones only, minus some. The data contain more than 85,000 clones, 60% to 80% of them seen just once; the ten biggest clones take up 8% to 10%. The sample was PBMCs. These receptors were collected from a male donor in good health and CMV-seropositive.

This clone has a single count. The chain employs TRBV6-6 and TRBJ1-2; TRBD1 agrees at 7 bases. Germline V gene lookup returns CDR1 MNHNY and CDR2 SVGAGI (reference sequence). V gave up 3 bases and J gave up 3 bases; unmatched junction bases: 7. This CDR3 has 15 amino acids. CDR3: CASSYEGGAYYGYTF. The CDR3, as DNA: TGTGCCAGCAGTTATGAAGGGGGCGCCTACTATGGCTACACCTTC.

This chain joins TRBV6-1 and TRBJ2-5; TRBD2 matches at 7 bases. Germline CDR1 is MNHNS and CDR2 is SASEGT. The CDR3 spans 14 residues. Trimming cost V 4 bases and J 4 bases; bases outside gene matches: 6. The CDR3 DNA follows: TGTGCCAGCAGTGGCGGGGGACTACTAGAGACCCAGTACTTC. It yields the protein CASSGGGLLETQYF.

The chain carries TRBV2 and TRBJ2-7; 9 bases are shared with TRBD1. This CDR3 comprises 16 residues. The germline gives CDR1 SNHLY, CDR2 FYNNEI. Trimming cost V 5 bases and J 4 bases; bases outside gene matches: 12. The CDR3 region is CASSRRGQGKGYEQYF. The DNA of the CDR3 is TGTGCCAGCAGTAGGAGGGGACAGGGAAAGGGGTACGAGCAGTACTTC.

Concerning this clone itself: The junction departs from the called germline gene at one end, perhaps through a read error. V and J are TRBV5-6 and TRBJ2-6; maybe TRBD1 (5 bases). CDR3 length: 13 residues. Germline V gene sequence: CDR1 SGHDT, CDR2 YYEEEE. This CDR3 reads CASSRSGANGLTF. DNA of the CDR3: TGTGCCAGCAGCAGGTCTGGGGCCAACGGCCTGACTTTC.

The V and J genes are TRBV7-9 and TRBJ2-1; 11 positions agree with TRBD2. The CDR3 has 16 amino acids. With V trimmed by 3 bases and J by 6 bases, 7 bases remained unmatched. Germline loops: CDR1 SEHNR, CDR2 FQNEAQ (reference sequence). CDR3 loop: CASSFPRGTSGNEQFF. CDR3 in DNA: TGTGCCAGCAGCTTCCCCCGGGGGACTAGCGGCAATGAGCAGTTCTTC. Full variable domain (rest looked up from reference TRBV7-9 and TRBJ2-1): DTGVSQNPRHKITKRGQNVTFRCDPISEHNRLYWYRQTLGQGPEFLTYFQNEAQLEKSRLLSDRFSAERPKGSFSTLEIQRTEQGDSAMYLCASSFPRGTSGNEQFFGPGTRLTVL.

CDR3 sequence (DNA): TGTGCCAGCAGCGAACGACAGGGGGATTCACCCCTCCACTTT. Translation: CASSERQGDSPLHF. The genes are TRBV7-9 and TRBJ1-6, with 9 bases that match TRBD1. This CDR3 is 14 amino acids long. Trimming removed 5 bases from V and 8 bases from J; junction bases left unmatched: 4. Germline CDR1 SEHNR, CDR2 FQNEAQ (reference sequence).

The chain links TRBV19 to TRBJ2-1; 13 bases are shared with TRBD2. Trimming cost V 6 bases and J 9 bases; bases outside gene matches: 14. This CDR3 has 17 residues. Germline CDR1 reads LNHDA; CDR2 reads SQIVND (reference sequence). The CDR3 sequence: CASSPTLTSGREGEQFF. Here the CDR3 DNA reads TGTGCCAGTAGCCCCACCCTAACTAGCGGGAGGGAAGGTGAGCAGTTCTTC.

This sequence joins TRBV27 and TRBJ1-5; 8 bases map to TRBD1. The CDR3 runs 16 residues. J gave up 3 bases and V 5 bases, and 9 bases lay outside the gene matches. CDR1 MNHEY and CDR2 SMNVEV come from the germline V gene (reference sequence). CDR3 sequence reads: CASSPQGASVNQPQHF. CDR3 in DNA: TGTGCCAGCAGTCCCCAGGGGGCGTCGGTCAATCAGCCCCAGCATTTT.

V usage is TRBV5-1 and J usage is TRBJ2-4; no reliable D call. Germline loops: CDR1 SGHRS, CDR2 YFSETQ. The V end lost 5 bases, the J end lost 1 base, and 10 bases lay between the germline ends. The CDR3 has 14 residues. Here the CDR3 reads CASRAEIAKNIQYF. The CDR3 DNA is TGCGCCAGCAGGGCTGAAATCGCCAAAAACATTCAGTACTTC.

The J gene is TRBJ2-5, the V gene TRBV2; 8 bases map to TRBD1. The CDR3 contains 13 residues. Germline V gives CDR1 SNHLY, CDR2 FYNNEI. The trim removed 5 bases at V and 5 bases at J, leaving 4 bases unmatched. Here the CDR3 DNA reads TGTGCCAGCAGTCCGACAGGGGAGGAGACCCAGTACTTC. It codes for CASSPTGEETQYF.

The rearrangement joins TRBV19 to TRBJ2-2; 8 positions match TRBD1. Germline assignment: CDR1 LNHDA and CDR2 SQIVND (reference sequence). V lost 7 bases to trimming and J lost 4 bases; unmatched junction nucleotides: 5. The CDR3 is 14 amino acids. CDR3 sequence (DNA): TGTGCCAGTACCCCACAGGGGGGCACCGGGGAGCTGTTTTTT. Translated, it gives CASTPQGGTGELFF.

CDR3 nucleotide sequence: TGTGCCAGCACTACCGGACTAGCGGGAGGTCGGGAGACCCAGTACTTC. It yields the protein CASTTGLAGGRETQYF. The chain recombines TRBV2 with TRBJ2-5; 14 nucleotides match TRBD2. The CDR3 sequence is 16 residues long. Germline loops: CDR1 SNHLY, CDR2 FYNNEI. V shed 7 bases, J shed 5 bases, and the junction held 9 bases outside the gene matches.

A few counts support this clone. CDR3 amino acids: CASSRGGQEKNSPLHF. The CDR3 bases are TGTGCCAGTAGTAGGGGAGGACAGGAAAAGAATTCACCCCTCCACTTT. This chain connects TRBV19 to TRBJ1-6, with 7 bases matching TRBD1. Looked up from germline, CDR1 is LNHDA and CDR2 is SQIVND (reference sequence). Losses at the gene ends were 4 bases for V and 7 bases for J; bases not matched to a gene: 10. The CDR3 has 16 residues.